The clone carrying this T cell receptor beta chain was counted a few times. Data came from immunoSEQ multiplex PCR; TCRdb stores just in-frame clones and leaves some out. The sample lists under 700,000 clones, 78% occurring once. V lost 1 base and J lost 4, with 7 bases in between. The CDR3 loop spans 14 amino acids. CDR1 is KGHSH, CDR2 LQKENI, per germline. The record originates from a study of shared T cell receptors in the human thymus. These data also featured in a second study, about human thymus T cells. From that study: Thymus was obtained from resections taken during corrective heart surgery.

This clonotype was obtained from a boy under two years old with a congenital heart defect. This rearrangement joins TRBV18 to TRBJ2-2; no definite D call. Sequencing was performed on thymocytes. The CDR3, as DNA: TGTGCCAGCTCACCACGTCGGAGCACCGGGGAGCTGTTTTTT. This encodes CASSPRRSTGELFF.